These T cell receptor beta chains were read from a single sample in a study of CD8+CD57+ T cells in acquired aplastic anemia. TCRdb processed the reads anew with MiXCR; each CDR3 protein has one entry. The sample holds 150,000 to 200,000 distinct CDR3 sequences, approximately 60% seen once. Sequenced input: sorted CD4+, CD8+, or CD8+CD57+ T cells (not recorded which) from PBMCs. Receptors were obtained from a human donor in good health. Each CDR3 is given with its conserved first and last residue. D genes are given only for firm matches. Not every row has a clone size; where given, it reads once, few, many or a size class.

J	length	size	D	V	DNA	CDR3
TRBJ2-3	16	-	TRBD1	TRBV24-1	TGTGCCACCAGTGATACCGGGACAGGGGGCAAGTATACGCAGTATTTT	CATSDTGTGGKYTQYF
TRBJ2-5	12	few	-	TRBV7-9	TGTGCCAGCGGGGGCCCAGGGGAGACCCAGTACTTC	CASGGPGETQYF
TRBJ2-3	15	-	-	TRBV24-1	TGTGCCACCAGTGACGCGACAGGTAGCACAGATACGCAGTATTTT	CATSDATGSTDTQYF
TRBJ1-4	15	-	-	TRBV29-1	TGCAGCGTTGGACCCGCAGGGTACGTTGGAGAAAAACTGTTTTTT	CSVGPAGYVGEKLFF
TRBJ2-1	14	-	TRBD2	TRBV14	TGTGCCAGCAGCCTCCTGGGCGGGGGGTTTGAGCAGTTCTTC	CASSLLGGGFEQFF
TRBJ1-2	15	-	TRBD1	TRBV9	TGTGCCAGCAGCTGGTCAGGGGGCTCTGCGAGAGGCTACACCTTC	CASSWSGGSARGYTF
TRBJ2-7	18	-	TRBD2	TRBV7-2	TGTGCCAGCAGCGCAGTGTGGCGGGAGGCGAGGTCGCACTACGAGCAGTACTTC	CASSAVWREARSHYEQYF
TRBJ2-7	15	few	-	TRBV7-6	TGTGCCAGCAGCTTAGCGTTGGGCAGTTCCTACGAGCAGTACTTC	CASSLALGSSYEQYF
TRBJ2-7	13	-	TRBD1	TRBV6-1	TGTGCCAGCAGACGACAGGGATCCTACGAGCAGTACTTC	CASRRQGSYEQYF
TRBJ2-3	16	few	TRBD2	TRBV27	TGTGCCAGCAGTCTTCCTCCAAGCGGGAACACAGATACGCAGTATTTT	CASSLPPSGNTDTQYF
TRBJ2-7	13	-	TRBD2	TRBV20-1	TGCAGTGCTTACGGGGGGGCCGGGTACGAGCAGTACTTC	CSAYGGAGYEQYF
TRBJ1-1	15	-	-	TRBV6-6	TGTGCCAGCAGTCTGCCGGCAGGGGAAAACACTGAAGCTTTCTTT	CASSLPAGENTEAFF
TRBJ1-2	15	-	-	TRBV29-1	TGCAGCGTTGAAAATTGGCAGGGTGCTAACTATGGCTACACCTTC	CSVENWQGANYGYTF
TRBJ2-1	16	-	TRBD2	TRBV30	TGTGCCTGGAGTGGGTCCCTAGCGGGTCACTACAATGAGCAGTTCTTC	CAWSGSLAGHYNEQFF
TRBJ1-1	13	-	-	TRBV20-1	TGCAGTGCTTCAAAAGACGGGAACACTGAAGCTTTCTTT	CSASKDGNTEAFF
TRBJ2-5	18	-	TRBD2	TRBV24-1	TGTGCCACCAGTGATTCGGGGGGGCGGCAACCGTTTCAAGAGACCCAGTACTTC	CATSDSGGRQPFQETQYF
TRBJ1-2	13	-	-	TRBV7-9	TGTGCCAGCAGCCCCACCGGTGATGGCGGCTACACCTTC	CASSPTGDGGYTF
TRBJ2-7	11	-	TRBD1	TRBV24-1	TGTGCCACGGGACAGGGCTACGAGCAGTACTTC	CATGQGYEQYF
TRBJ1-2	13	few	-	TRBV15	TGTGCCACCAGCCTCGAGAAGCAGTCTGGCTACACCTTC	CATSLEKQSGYTF
TRBJ1-1	13	-	-	TRBV7-3	TGTGCCAGCAGCTTATATATGAACACTGAAGCTTTCTTT	CASSLYMNTEAFF
TRBJ2-1	13	-	TRBD2	TRBV29-1	TGCAGGTTAGCGGGGAGCTCCTACAATGAGCAGTTCTTC	CRLAGSSYNEQFF
TRBJ2-3	11	many	-	TRBV12-3/TRBV12-4	TGTGCCAGCAGCTGGGCGGATACGCAGTATTTT	CASSWADTQYF
TRBJ2-1	17	-	-	TRBV20-1	TGCAGTGCTCGTCAGAGTGGGCGTGGGGGGCGTGACAATGAGCAGTTCTTC	CSARQSGRGGRDNEQFF
TRBJ2-7	14	-	-	TRBV15	TGTGCCACCAGCAGAGATATCGGTTCGCGCGAGCAGTACTTC	CATSRDIGSREQYF
TRBJ1-1	13	once	-	TRBV9	TGTGCCAGCAGGCTGGCAGAGAACACTGAAGCTTTCTTT	CASRLAENTEAFF
TRBJ2-3	15	-	TRBD2	TRBV29-1	TGCAGCGTTGTTCCTAGCGGGGACTTCACAGATACGCAGTATTTT	CSVVPSGDFTDTQYF
TRBJ1-5	12	-	-	TRBV7-2	TGTGCCAGCAGCTTAGGGCGGGAGCCCCAGCATTTT	CASSLGREPQHF
TRBJ2-1	13	few	-	TRBV12-3/TRBV12-4	TGTGCCAGCAGTTTAGAACGGGGTCGTGAGCAGTTCTTC	CASSLERGREQFF
TRBJ1-5	14	few	-	TRBV7-9	TGTGCCAGCAGCTTAGAGGGAGGCAATCAGCCCCAGCATTTT	CASSLEGGNQPQHF